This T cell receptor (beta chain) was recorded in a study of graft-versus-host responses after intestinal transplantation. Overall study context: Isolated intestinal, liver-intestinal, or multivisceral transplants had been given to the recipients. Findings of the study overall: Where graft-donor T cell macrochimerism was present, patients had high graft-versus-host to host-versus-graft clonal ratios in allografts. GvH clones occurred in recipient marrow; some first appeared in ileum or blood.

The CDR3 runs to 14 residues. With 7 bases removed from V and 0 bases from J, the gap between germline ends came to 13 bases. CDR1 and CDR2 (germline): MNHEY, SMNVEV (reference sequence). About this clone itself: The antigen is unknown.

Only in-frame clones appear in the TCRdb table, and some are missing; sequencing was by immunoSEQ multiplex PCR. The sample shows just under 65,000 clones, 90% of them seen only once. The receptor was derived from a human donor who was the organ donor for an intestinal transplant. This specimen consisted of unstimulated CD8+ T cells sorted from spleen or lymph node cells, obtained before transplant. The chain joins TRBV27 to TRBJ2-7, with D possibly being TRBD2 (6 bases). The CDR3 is CASTWRASSYEQYF. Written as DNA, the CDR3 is TGTGCCAGCACATGGAGGGCTAGCTCCTACGAGCAGTACTTC.